The rows below give T cell receptor beta chains drawn from one sample of a study of blood T cell repertoires in COVID-19. Sequencing was performed with immunoSEQ multiplex PCR; in TCRdb, only in-frame clones are kept and a portion is missing. The profile shows about 230,000 clones, around 85% of them singletons. The material sequenced was peripheral blood. The receptors were sampled from a woman older than 75 with acute or convalescent COVID-19. Each CDR3 is given with its conserved first and last residue. Each record gives: V gene, CDR3 protein.

v_call: TRBV7-9
cdr3_aa: CASSFLARGNEQFF

v_call: TRBV19
cdr3_aa: CASSIPSRRSTYNEQFF

v_call: TRBV5-1
cdr3_aa: CASSWDGGLETQYF

v_call: TRBV18
cdr3_aa: CASSPNRGRVNTEAFF

v_call: TRBV28
cdr3_aa: CASRAGGGSNTEAFF

v_call: TRBV20-1
cdr3_aa: CSKTGGDQQFF

v_call: TRBV3-1/TRBV3-2
cdr3_aa: CASSQGWGEGTGELFF

v_call: TRBV7-9
cdr3_aa: CASSLQTDTQYF

v_call: TRBV6-4
cdr3_aa: CASSSSPGDQETQYF

v_call: TRBV5-1
cdr3_aa: CASSLTGGLQETQYF

v_call: TRBV6-2/TRBV6-3
cdr3_aa: CASSYLKDKRSQGGGYTF

v_call: TRBV6-6
cdr3_aa: CASSSSSGVSLHEQYF

v_call: TRBV24-1
cdr3_aa: CATSDLRNGAGAGGNTIYF

v_call: TRBV19
cdr3_aa: CASSRVEVHVYGYTF

v_call: TRBV7-2
cdr3_aa: CASSFDRVGELFF

v_call: TRBV7-6
cdr3_aa: CASSQDSSGNTIYF

v_call: TRBV27
cdr3_aa: CASSLGLRAQETQYF

v_call: TRBV14
cdr3_aa: CASSQDRITGDRNLEKLFF

v_call: TRBV2
cdr3_aa: CASSVTSGRARYNEQFF

v_call: TRBV11-2
cdr3_aa: CASSFSPATNEKLFF

v_call: TRBV11-2
cdr3_aa: CASSLRSSGNEKLFF

v_call: TRBV15
cdr3_aa: CATSRDPTDDTEAFF

v_call: TRBV6-2/TRBV6-3
cdr3_aa: CASSYGDSRQFF

v_call: TRBV9
cdr3_aa: CASRTENYGYTF

v_call: TRBV5-6
cdr3_aa: CASSITGTDTQYF

v_call: TRBV7-9
cdr3_aa: CASSLSQGTDTQYF

v_call: TRBV7-3
cdr3_aa: CASTEAGLAANEQFF

v_call: TRBV12-5
cdr3_aa: CASGYIGDTEAFF

v_call: TRBV10-1
cdr3_aa: CASSARTGSYEQYF

v_call: TRBV23-1
cdr3_aa: CASTPRRGCNSPLHF

v_call: TRBV18
cdr3_aa: CASSLSTGNTDTQYF

v_call: TRBV7-8
cdr3_aa: CASSHRESGANVLTF

v_call: TRBV18
cdr3_aa: CASSPNLPGDPSGNTIYF

v_call: TRBV19
cdr3_aa: CASSRLQGIHTIYF